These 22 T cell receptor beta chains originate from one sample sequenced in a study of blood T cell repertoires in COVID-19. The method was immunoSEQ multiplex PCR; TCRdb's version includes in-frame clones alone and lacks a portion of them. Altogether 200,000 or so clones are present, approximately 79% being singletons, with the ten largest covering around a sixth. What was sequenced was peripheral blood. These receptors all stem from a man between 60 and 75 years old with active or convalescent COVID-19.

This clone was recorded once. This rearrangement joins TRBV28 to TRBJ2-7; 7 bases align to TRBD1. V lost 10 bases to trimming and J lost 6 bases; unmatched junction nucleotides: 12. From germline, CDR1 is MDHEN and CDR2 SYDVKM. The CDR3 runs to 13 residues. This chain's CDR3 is CATTRTGLGEQYF. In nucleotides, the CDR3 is TGTGCCACTACAAGGACAGGATTGGGCGAGCAGTACTTC.

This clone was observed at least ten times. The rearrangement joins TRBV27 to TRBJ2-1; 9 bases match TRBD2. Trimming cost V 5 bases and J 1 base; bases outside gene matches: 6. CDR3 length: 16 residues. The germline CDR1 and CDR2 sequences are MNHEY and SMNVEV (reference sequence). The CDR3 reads CASSTLAGASYNEQFF. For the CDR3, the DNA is TGTGCCAGCAGTACATTAGCGGGAGCTTCCTACAATGAGCAGTTCTTC.

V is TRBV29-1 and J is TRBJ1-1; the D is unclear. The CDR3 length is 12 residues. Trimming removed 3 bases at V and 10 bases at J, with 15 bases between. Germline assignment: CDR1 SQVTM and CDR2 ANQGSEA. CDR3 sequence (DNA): TGCAGCGTTGACCCTTTGACAAATGGAGCTTTCTTT. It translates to CSVDPLTNGAFF.

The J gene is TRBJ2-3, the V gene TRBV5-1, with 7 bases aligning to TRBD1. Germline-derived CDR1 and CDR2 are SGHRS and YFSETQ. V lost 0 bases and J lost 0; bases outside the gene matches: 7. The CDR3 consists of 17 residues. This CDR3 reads CASSLGGTASSTDTQYF. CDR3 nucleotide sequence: TGCGCCAGCAGCTTGGGTGGGACAGCCTCTAGCACAGATACGCAGTATTTT.

The CDR3 here is CASNHGGTTEAFF. The CDR3 DNA reads as TGTGCCAGCAACCACGGGGGGACCACTGAAGCTTTCTTT. The V gene is TRBV2, the J gene TRBJ1-1, with a possible D match to TRBD1 (5 bases). This CDR3 has 13 amino acids. CDR1 is SNHLY, CDR2 FYNNEI, per germline. The V and J ends lost 7 bases and 4 bases respectively, with 13 bases between them.

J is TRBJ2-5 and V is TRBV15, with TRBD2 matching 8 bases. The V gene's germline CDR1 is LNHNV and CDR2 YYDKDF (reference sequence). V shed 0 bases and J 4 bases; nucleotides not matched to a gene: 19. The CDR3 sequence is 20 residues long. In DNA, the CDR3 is TGTGCCACCAGCAGAGAATCTCCATTGAACTGGCGGGAGGCCCGAGAGACCCAGTACTTC. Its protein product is CATSRESPLNWREARETQYF.

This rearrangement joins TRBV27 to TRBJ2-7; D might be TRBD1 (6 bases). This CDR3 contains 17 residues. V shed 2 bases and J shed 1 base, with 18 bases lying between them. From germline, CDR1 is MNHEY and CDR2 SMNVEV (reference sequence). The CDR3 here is CASSLEYRQGLSYEQYF. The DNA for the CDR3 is TGTGCCAGCAGTTTAGAGTATCGGCAGGGGCTTTCCTACGAGCAGTACTTC.

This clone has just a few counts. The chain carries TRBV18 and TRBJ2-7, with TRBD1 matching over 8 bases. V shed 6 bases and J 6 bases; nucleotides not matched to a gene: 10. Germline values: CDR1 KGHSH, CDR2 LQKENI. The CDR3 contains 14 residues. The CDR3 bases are TGTGCCAGCTCCCCCGGACAGGGAAGGAGCGAGCAGTACTTC. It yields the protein CASSPGQGRSEQYF.

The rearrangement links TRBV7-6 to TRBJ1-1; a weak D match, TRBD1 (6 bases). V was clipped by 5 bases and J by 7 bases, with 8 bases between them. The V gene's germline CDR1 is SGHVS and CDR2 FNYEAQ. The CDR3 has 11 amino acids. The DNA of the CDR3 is TGTGCCAGCAGCAGACAGGTTGAAGCTTTCTTT. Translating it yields CASSRQVEAFF.

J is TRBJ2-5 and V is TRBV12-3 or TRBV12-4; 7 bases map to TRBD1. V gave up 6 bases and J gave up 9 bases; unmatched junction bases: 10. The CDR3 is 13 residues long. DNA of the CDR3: TGTGCCAGCAGCGCAACAGGGGAAGGGGCCCAGTACTTC. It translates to CASSATGEGAQYF.

The chain's CDR3 is CASSPAARFETQYF. DNA of the CDR3: TGTGCCAGCTCACCAGCTGCTAGGTTTGAGACCCAGTACTTC. This chain joins TRBV18 and TRBJ2-5; D ambiguous. Between the trimmed V and J ends, which lost 2 bases and 5 bases, there was a span of 12 bases. The V gene's germline CDR1 is KGHSH and CDR2 LQKENI. The CDR3 spans 14 residues.

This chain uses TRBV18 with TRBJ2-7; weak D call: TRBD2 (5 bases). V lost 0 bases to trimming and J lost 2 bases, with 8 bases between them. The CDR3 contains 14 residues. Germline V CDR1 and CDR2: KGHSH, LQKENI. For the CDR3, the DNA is TGTGCCAGCTCACCACCGGAGGAGCCCTACGAGCAGTACTTC. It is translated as CASSPPEEPYEQYF.

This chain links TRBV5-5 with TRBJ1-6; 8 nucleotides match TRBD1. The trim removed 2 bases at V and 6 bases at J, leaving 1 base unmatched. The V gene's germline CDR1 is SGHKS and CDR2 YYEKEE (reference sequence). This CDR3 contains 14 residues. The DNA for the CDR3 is TGTGCCAGCAGCTTAGACAGGGGTAATTCACCCCTCCACTTT. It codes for CASSLDRGNSPLHF. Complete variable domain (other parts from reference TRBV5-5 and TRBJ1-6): DAGVTQSPTHLIKTRGQQVTLRCSPISGHKSVSWYQQVLGQGPQFIFQYYEKEERGRGNFPDRFSARQFPNYSSELNVNALLLGDSALYLCASSLDRGNSPLHFGNGTRLTVT.

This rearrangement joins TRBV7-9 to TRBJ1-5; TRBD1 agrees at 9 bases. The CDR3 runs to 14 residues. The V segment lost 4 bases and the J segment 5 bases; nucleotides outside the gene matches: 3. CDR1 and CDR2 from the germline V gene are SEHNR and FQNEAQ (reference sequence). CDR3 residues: CASSSDRGDQPQHF. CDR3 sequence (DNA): TGTGCCAGCAGCTCGGACAGGGGAGATCAGCCCCAGCATTTT.

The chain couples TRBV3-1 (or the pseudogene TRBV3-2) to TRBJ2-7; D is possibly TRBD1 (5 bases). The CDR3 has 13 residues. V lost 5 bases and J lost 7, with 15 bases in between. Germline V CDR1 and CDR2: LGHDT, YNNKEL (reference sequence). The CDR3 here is CASSDTRQGEQYF. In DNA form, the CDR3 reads TGTGCCAGCAGCGATACTCGCCAGGGTGAGCAGTACTTC.

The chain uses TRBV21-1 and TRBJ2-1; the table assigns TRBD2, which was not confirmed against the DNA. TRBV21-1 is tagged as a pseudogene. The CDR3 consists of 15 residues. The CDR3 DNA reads TGTGCCAGCAGCAAAGATGCGCGGGAGGGAGATGAGCAGTTCTTC. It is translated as CASSKDAREGDEQFF.

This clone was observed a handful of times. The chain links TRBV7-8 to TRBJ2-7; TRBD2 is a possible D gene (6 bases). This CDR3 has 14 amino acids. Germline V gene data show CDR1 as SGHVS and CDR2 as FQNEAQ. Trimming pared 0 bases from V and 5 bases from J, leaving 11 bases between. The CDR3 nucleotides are TGTGCCAGCAGCTTAGCAACTAGCAGCGACGAGCAGTACTTC. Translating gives CASSLATSSDEQYF.

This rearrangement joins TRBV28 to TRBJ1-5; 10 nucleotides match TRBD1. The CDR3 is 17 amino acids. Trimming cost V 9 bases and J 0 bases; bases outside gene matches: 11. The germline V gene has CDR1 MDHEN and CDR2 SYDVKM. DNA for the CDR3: TGTGCCAGTCTCGGGACAGGGGCCCTCTATAGCAATCAGCCCCAGCATTTT. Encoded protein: CASLGTGALYSNQPQHF.

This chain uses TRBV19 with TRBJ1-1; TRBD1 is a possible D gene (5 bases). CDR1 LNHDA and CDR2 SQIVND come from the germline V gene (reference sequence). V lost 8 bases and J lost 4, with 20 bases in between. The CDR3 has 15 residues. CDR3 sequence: CASHDPGGSGTEAFF. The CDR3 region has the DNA TGTGCCAGTCATGACCCGGGGGGGTCGGGCACTGAAGCTTTCTTT.

This chain's CDR3 is CASSLPGYDEQYF. CDR3 bases: TGCGCCAGCAGCTTGCCAGGATACGACGAGCAGTACTTC. The chain is built from TRBV5-1 and TRBJ2-7, with D hard to call. The V gene lost 1 base and the J gene lost 5 bases, with 10 bases spanning the gap. Looked up from germline, CDR1 is SGHRS and CDR2 is YFSETQ. The CDR3 contains 13 residues.

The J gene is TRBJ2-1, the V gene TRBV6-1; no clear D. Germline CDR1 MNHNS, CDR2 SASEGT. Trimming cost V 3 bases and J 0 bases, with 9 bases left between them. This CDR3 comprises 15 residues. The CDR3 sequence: CASSDRWSSYNEQFF. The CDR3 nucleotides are TGTGCCAGCAGTGATAGATGGAGCTCCTACAATGAGCAGTTCTTC.

This CDR3 reads CASSIRQGAGGNTIYF. CDR3 DNA sequence: TGCGCCAGCAGCATCAGACAGGGGGCGGGGGGAAACACCATATATTTT. The chain is built from TRBV4-1 and TRBJ1-3; 10 nucleotides match TRBD1. This CDR3 has 16 residues. With V trimmed by 5 bases and J by 4 bases, 8 bases remained unmatched. CDR1 MGHRA and CDR2 YSYEKL come from the germline V gene.